The sequence of this T cell receptor beta chain was determined in a study of T cell repertoires in cytomegalovirus infection. TCRdb used MiXCR to reprocess the reads, holding one entry per CDR3 protein. The sample holds hundreds of thousands of distinct CDR3 sequences, under 45% seen once. This clonotype has only a few counts. Antigen unknown. With 6 bases clipped from V and 5 bases from J, the junction kept 10 bases outside the gene matches. The CDR3 has 14 amino acids. Germline V gene data show CDR1 as MNHEY and CDR2 as SVGAGI. The chain combines TRBV6-5 with TRBJ2-7, with 7 bases identical to TRBD1. The clonotype originates from a human donor in good health (CMV status not recorded). Some clones in this sample may be carry-over from other donors' samples. Here the sequenced sample was cultured PBMCs, taken from culture after CMV antigen stimulation. The CDR3 protein is CASRTGMTGDEQYF. CDR3 DNA sequence: TGTGCCAGCAGGACAGGGATGACCGGCGACGAGCAGTACTTC.